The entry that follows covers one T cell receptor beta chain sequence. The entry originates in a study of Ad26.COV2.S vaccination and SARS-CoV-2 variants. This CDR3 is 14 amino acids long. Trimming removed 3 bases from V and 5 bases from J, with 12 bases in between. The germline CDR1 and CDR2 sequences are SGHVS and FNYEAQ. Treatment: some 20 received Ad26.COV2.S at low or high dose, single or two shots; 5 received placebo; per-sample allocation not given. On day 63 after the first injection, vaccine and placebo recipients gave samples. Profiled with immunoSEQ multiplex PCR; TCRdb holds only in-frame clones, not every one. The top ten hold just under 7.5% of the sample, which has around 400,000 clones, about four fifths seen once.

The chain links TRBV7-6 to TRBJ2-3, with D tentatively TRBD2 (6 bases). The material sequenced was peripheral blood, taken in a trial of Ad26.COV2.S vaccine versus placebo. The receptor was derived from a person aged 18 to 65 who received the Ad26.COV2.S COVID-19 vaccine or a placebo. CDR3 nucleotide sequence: TGTGCCAGCAGCTTTACCGGGGGTGGAGATACGCAGTATTTT. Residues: CASSFTGGGDTQYF.